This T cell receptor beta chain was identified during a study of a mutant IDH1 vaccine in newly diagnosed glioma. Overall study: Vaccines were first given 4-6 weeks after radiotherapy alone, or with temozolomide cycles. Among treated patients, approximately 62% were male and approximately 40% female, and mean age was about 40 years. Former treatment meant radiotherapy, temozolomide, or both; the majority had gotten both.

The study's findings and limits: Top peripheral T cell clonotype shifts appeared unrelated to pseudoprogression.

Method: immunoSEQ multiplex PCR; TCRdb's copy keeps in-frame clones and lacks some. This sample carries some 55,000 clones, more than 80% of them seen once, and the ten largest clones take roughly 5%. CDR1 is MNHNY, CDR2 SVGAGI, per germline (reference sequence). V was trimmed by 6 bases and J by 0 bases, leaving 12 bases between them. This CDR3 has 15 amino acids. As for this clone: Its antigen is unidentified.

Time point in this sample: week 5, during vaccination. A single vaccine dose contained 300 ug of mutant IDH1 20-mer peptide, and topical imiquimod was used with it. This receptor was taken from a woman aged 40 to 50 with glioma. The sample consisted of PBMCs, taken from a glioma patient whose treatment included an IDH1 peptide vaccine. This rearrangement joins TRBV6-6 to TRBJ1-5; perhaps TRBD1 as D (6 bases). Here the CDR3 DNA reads TGTGCCAGCAGCCCGGACAGACTTAGCAATCAGCCCCAGCATTTT. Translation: CASSPDRLSNQPQHF.